The 15 T cell receptor beta chains listed next were all sequenced from one sample in a study of blood T cells in healthy people across ages. Sample-barcoded 5' priming and a J-beta primer mix drove a second PCR of about 7 to 11 cycles. Using its own MiXCR run on the 5' RACE reads, TCRdb lists one record per CDR3 protein. The repertoire has approximately 490,000 distinct CDR3 sequences, less than 25% of them found once; the top ten carry under 9%. The same sample was also used in a study of T cells of mothers and their children.

Sequences were obtained from blood. The receptors come from a boy between 10 and 17 years old in good health.

The V and J genes are TRBV6-2 or TRBV6-3 and TRBJ2-7; D not resolved. Germline CDR1 and CDR2: MNHEY and SVGEGT. The CDR3 sequence is 14 residues long. V was trimmed by 6 bases and J by 4 bases, leaving 16 bases between them. The CDR3 DNA is TGTGCCAGCAGGCAGGTCTTCGACAAATACGAGCAGTACTTC. Amino acid sequence: CASRQVFDKYEQYF.

In its sample, this clonotype was seen a few times. V is TRBV6-2 or TRBV6-3 and J is TRBJ2-1; either TRBD1 or TRBD2 may fit D (5 bases each). Germline values: CDR1 MNHEY, CDR2 SVGEGT. Trimming took 7 bases from V and 8 from J, leaving 18 bases between them. This CDR3 spans 14 amino acids. CDR3 loop: CASTGASISHEQFF. The CDR3, as DNA: TGTGCCAGCACTGGGGCTAGCATCTCCCATGAGCAGTTCTTC.

This chain links TRBV29-1 with TRBJ2-7; 13 bases are a match to TRBD2. V gave up 3 bases and J gave up 1 base; unmatched junction bases: 3. Germline CDR1 and CDR2: SQVTM and ANQGSEA. CDR3 length equals 15 residues. CDR3 nucleotide sequence: TGCAGCGTTGAGGGGGGACTAGCGGGATCCTACGAGCAGTACTTC. Protein product: CSVEGGLAGSYEQYF.

The chain uses TRBV7-2 and TRBJ2-1, with TRBD1 matching 9 bases. With 2 bases clipped from V and 7 bases from J, the junction kept 9 bases outside the gene matches. This CDR3 is built from 16 residues. In germline, CDR1 is SGHTA, CDR2 FQGNSA. CDR3 region: CASSLIRGTGLNEQFF. Written as DNA, the CDR3 is TGTGCCAGCAGCTTAATACGGGGGACAGGGCTGAATGAGCAGTTCTTC.

The chain has TRBV20-1 and TRBJ2-4, with D unresolved. The CDR3 has 13 amino acids. V was pared by 3 bases and J by 4 bases, with 10 bases between. Germline values: CDR1 DFQATT, CDR2 SNEGSKA (reference sequence). CDR3 nucleotides: TGCAGTGCTAGCGGGTCCCGTAAAAACATTCAGTACTTC. Amino acid sequence: CSASGSRKNIQYF.

This clonotype was recorded a few times. The rearrangement joins TRBV9 to TRBJ2-3; D is possibly TRBD2 (5 bases). Germline lookup yields CDR1 SGDLS and CDR2 YYNGEE. V was cut by 3 bases and J by 3 bases, with 14 bases left in between. The CDR3 spans 15 residues. In DNA, the CDR3 is TGTGCCAGCAGCGCCGGGATTTCGGGGACAGATACGCAGTATTTT. This translates into CASSAGISGTDTQYF.

With respect to this clonotype: Likely a read error: the CDR3 ends without its conserved phenylalanine or tryptophan. The chain uses TRBV13 and TRBJ2-1; TRBD1 matches at 10 bases. Germline loops: CDR1 PRHDT, CDR2 FYEKMQ (reference sequence). This CDR3 is built from 15 residues. V lost 4 bases and J lost 4; bases outside the gene matches: 4. CDR3 nucleotide sequence: TGTGCCAGCAGCTCTCCGGGACAGGGGTACAATGAGCAGTTCTCC. Residues: CASSSPGQGYNEQFS.

This clonotype appeared a few times. The genes are TRBV25-1 and TRBJ1-4; D possibly corresponds to TRBD1 (5 bases). Germline-derived CDR1 and CDR2 are MGHDK and SYGVNS. The length of the CDR3 is 11 residues. V was clipped by 7 bases and J by 8 bases, with 8 bases between them. The CDR3 DNA reads TGTGCCAGCACAGGGTCCGAAAAACTGTTTTTT. Translating it yields CASTGSEKLFF.

This clonotype has a handful of counts. The V gene is TRBV11-3, the J gene TRBJ1-2; 11 nucleotides line up with TRBD1. The ends lost 5 bases at V and 6 bases at J; junction bases unmatched: 8. The germline CDR1 and CDR2 sequences are SGHNT and YENEEA. CDR3 length: 15 amino acids. As DNA, the CDR3 is TGTGCCAGCAGCCCCCGGACAGGGGGCGTGCATGGCTACACCTTC. Translation gives CASSPRTGGVHGYTF.

This clonotype was seen more than once but under ten times. The gene calls are TRBV29-1 and TRBJ2-3; D is unclear. V was trimmed by 2 bases and J by 1 base, leaving 7 bases between them. This CDR3 is built from 13 residues. Germline V lookup: CDR1 SQVTM, CDR2 ANQGSEA. The CDR3: CSVELGGTDTQYF. The CDR3 DNA reads TGCAGCGTTGAACTCGGAGGCACAGATACGCAGTATTTT.

This clonotype turned up a few times. This chain connects TRBV4-2 to TRBJ2-7; D gene ambiguous. V was clipped by 1 base and J by 2 bases, with 21 bases between them. The CDR3 length is 18 residues. The V gene's germline CDR1 is LGHNA and CDR2 YNFKEQ. The CDR3 DNA reads TGTGCCAGCAGCCAAGGTATTAGTTCCTCCAGGATCACCTACGAGCAGTACTTC. This gives the protein CASSQGISSSRITYEQYF.

The gene calls are TRBV7-9 and TRBJ2-3; 8 bases are a match to TRBD1. CDR3 size: 18 residues. Germline-derived CDR1 and CDR2 are SEHNR and FQNEAQ (reference sequence). V shed 4 bases and J 5 bases; nucleotides not matched to a gene: 17. CDR3: CASSSGVIRDRSEDTQYF. CDR3 sequence (DNA): TGTGCCAGCAGCTCCGGGGTAATCCGGGACAGGAGTGAAGATACGCAGTATTTT.

This clonotype was counted only a few times. The rearrangement uses TRBV28 and TRBJ2-7, with 8 positions matching TRBD1. This CDR3 has 18 residues. Germline assignment: CDR1 MDHEN and CDR2 SYDVKM. The junction had 11 bases not matched to a gene; V was cut back by 1 base and J by 0 bases. CDR3 loop: CASSLFVGGQVISYEQYF. For the CDR3, the DNA is TGTGCCAGCAGTTTATTTGTCGGGGGACAGGTAATCTCCTACGAGCAGTACTTC. The whole variable domain, remainder taken from reference TRBV28 and TRBJ2-7, is DVKVTQSSRYLVKRTGEKVFLECVQDMDHENMFWYRQDPGLGLRLIYFSYDVKMKEKGDIPEGYSVSREKKERFSLILESASTNQTSMYLCASSLFVGGQVISYEQYFGPGTRLTVT.

The chain combines TRBV28 with TRBJ1-6; the D gene is possibly TRBD1 (6 bases). CDR1 is MDHEN and CDR2 is SYDVKM in the germline V gene. V gave up 5 bases and J gave up 7 bases, with 15 bases separating them. This CDR3 spans 15 amino acids. The CDR3 DNA reads as TGTGCCAGCAGTATGGCGGGACAAAAGAATTCACCCCTCCACTTT. It encodes CASSMAGQKNSPLHF.

This clonotype was detected once. This is likely a read error, given that the CDR3 carries no conserved phenylalanine or tryptophan at its end. The CDR3 sequence is CASSPGTTSYNEQFL. The CDR3 bases are TGTGCCAGCAGCCCCGGGACTACCTCCTACAATGAGCAGTTCCTC. The V and J genes are TRBV14 and TRBJ2-1, with 7 nucleotides matching TRBD2. This CDR3 has 15 amino acids. Trimming removed 4 bases from V and 0 bases from J; junction bases left unmatched: 3. CDR1 SGHDN and CDR2 FVKESK come from the germline V gene.